One and the same sample provided the 32 T cell receptor beta chains below, sequenced in a study of T cell repertoires in cytomegalovirus infection. TCRdb reprocessed the reads with MiXCR, giving one entry per CDR3 protein. This table has a few hundred thousand distinct CDR3 sequences, about a sixth appearing once. Sequences were obtained from PBMCs. The receptors originated from a human donor in good health (CMV status not recorded). Some clones in this sample may be carry-over from other donors' samples.

This clonotype was counted ten times or more. The chain combines TRBV7-8 with TRBJ2-3; D call uncertain. Germline V gene lookup returns CDR1 SGHVS and CDR2 FQNEAQ. V dropped 1 base and J dropped 0 bases, with 8 bases sitting between them. This CDR3 is built from 15 residues. The CDR3 DNA is TGTGCCAGCAGCTTAGAATTCTCCAGCACAGATACGCAGTATTTT. It codes for CASSLEFSSTDTQYF.

This clonotype was found a few times. The chain links TRBV2 to TRBJ1-1; 10 bases are shared with TRBD1. CDR3 length: 14 residues. J gave up 3 bases and V 5 bases, and 3 bases lay outside the gene matches. Looked up from germline, CDR1 is SNHLY and CDR2 is FYNNEI. The CDR3: CASSRGQGDTEAFF. The DNA of the CDR3 is TGTGCCAGCAGTCGTGGACAGGGGGACACTGAAGCTTTCTTT.

The sample holds a few counts of this clonotype. This chain uses TRBV5-1 with TRBJ2-2; D unclear. Germline CDR1 and CDR2: SGHRS and YFSETQ. V was pared by 4 bases and J by 1 base, with 5 bases between. The CDR3 spans 13 residues. CDR3 sequence (DNA): TGCGCCAGCAGCGACGGGAACACCGGGGAGCTGTTTTTT. It yields the protein CASSDGNTGELFF.

This clonotype turned up a few times. CDR3 nucleotides: TGTGCCAGCGGATGGACACCACGGGGTTCACCCCTCCACTTT. Residues: CASGWTPRGSPLHF. The gene calls are TRBV12-3 or TRBV12-4 and TRBJ1-6; possibly TRBD1 for D (5 bases). The CDR3 contains 14 residues. V was clipped by 8 bases and J by 9 bases, with 17 bases between them.

The rearrangement links TRBV19 to TRBJ2-5; D uncertain. In germline, CDR1 is LNHDA, CDR2 SQIVND (reference sequence). The V end lost 5 bases, the J end lost 2 bases, and 12 bases lay between the germline ends. There are 14 residues in the CDR3. The CDR3 nucleotides are TGTGCCAGTAGTTCCCGACTGGTACAAGAGACCCAGTACTTC. Protein product: CASSSRLVQETQYF.

This clonotype was counted at least ten times. This sequence joins TRBV7-2 and TRBJ2-1, with 12 bases aligning to TRBD2. V trimming: 5 bases; J trimming: 4 bases; junction bases outside the gene matches: 6. This CDR3 has 16 residues. The V gene's germline CDR1 is SGHTA and CDR2 FQGNSA. The CDR3 region is CASSLLGLAGYNEQFF. The CDR3 DNA reads as TGTGCCAGCAGCCTTCTCGGACTAGCGGGGTACAATGAGCAGTTCTTC.

The chain carries TRBV19 and TRBJ1-5, with TRBD1 matching over 8 bases. V lost 3 bases and J lost 4; bases outside the gene matches: 5. This CDR3 spans 15 amino acids. In germline, CDR1 is LNHDA, CDR2 SQIVND (reference sequence). The CDR3 DNA reads TGTGCCAGTAGTATCTATGACAGGGGTAATCAGCCCCAGCATTTT. Protein: CASSIYDRGNQPQHF.

The chain recombines TRBV3-1 with TRBJ1-3; D remains unclear. Germline V gene data show CDR1 as LGHDT and CDR2 as YNNKEL (reference sequence). V lost 1 base and J lost 4, with 17 bases in between. CDR3 length: 17 amino acids. The CDR3 DNA sequence: TGTGCCAGCAGCCAAGGGGAAAGCAGGTTGTCAGGAAACACCATATATTTT. It specifies CASSQGESRLSGNTIYF.

A few counts support this clonotype. The chain recombines TRBV5-6 with TRBJ2-7; D is uncertain. Germline CDR1 and CDR2: SGHDT and YYEEEE. V gave up 1 base and J gave up 4 bases, with 15 bases separating them. CDR3 length: 15 amino acids. Here the CDR3 DNA reads TGTGCCAGCAGCTTGAAAGGTCCGAGACGGTACGAGCAGTACTTC. It translates to CASSLKGPRRYEQYF. The full variable domain, its missing parts supplied by reference TRBV5-6 and TRBJ2-7, is DAGVTQSPTHLIKTRGQQVTLRCSPKSGHDTVSWYQQALGQGPQFIFQYYEEEERQRGNFPDRFSGHQFPNYSSELNVNALLLGDSALYLCASSLKGPRRYEQYFGPGTRLTVT.

This clonotype showed up many times. In DNA, the CDR3 is TGTGCCAGCAGCCCGACGTGGGGAACTACGGGAAAACTGTTTTTT. Its protein is CASSPTWGTTGKLFF. V gene TRBV12-3 or TRBV12-4 combines with J gene TRBJ1-4; D is unclear. CDR3 length equals 15 residues. Trimming removed 6 bases from V and 10 bases from J, with 21 bases in between.

The rearrangement uses TRBV5-1 and TRBJ1-2, with TRBD1 as a possible D gene (5 bases). The germline V gene encodes CDR1 SGHRS and CDR2 YFSETQ. V was pared by 4 bases and J by 4 bases, with 17 bases between. CDR3 length: 15 residues. The CDR3 sequence: CASSPPGPGPYGYTF. CDR3 nucleotide sequence: TGCGCCAGCAGCCCCCCGGGACCGGGCCCCTATGGCTACACCTTC.

This clonotype was observed a few times. CDR3 in DNA: TGTGCCAGCAGTTGGCAATATCAGCCCCAGCATTTT. Translated: CASSWQYQPQHF. The rearrangement uses TRBV12-3 or TRBV12-4 and TRBJ1-5; no reliable D call. This CDR3 contains 12 residues. V lost 4 bases and J 5 bases, leaving 6 bases between the germline ends.

This clonotype was seen many times. The chain has TRBV28 and TRBJ1-1; 7 positions agree with TRBD1. Germline-derived CDR1 and CDR2 are MDHEN and SYDVKM. The V gene end was trimmed by 6 bases and the J gene end by 1 base; junction bases not matched to a gene: 11. The CDR3 sequence is 16 residues long. The CDR3 nucleotides are TGTGCCAGCAGCCGACAGGGAGGGAGATGGAACACTGAAGCTTTCTTT. Translation gives CASSRQGGRWNTEAFF.

This clonotype was seen only a few times. This chain joins TRBV12-5 and TRBJ2-3; 9 bases are a match to TRBD2. CDR3 length: 15 residues. With 1 base clipped from V and 10 bases from J, the junction kept 9 bases outside the gene matches. Looked up from germline, CDR1 is LGHNT and CDR2 is FRNRAP. CDR3 sequence: CASGLGVLGLAPQYF. The CDR3 nucleotides are TGTGCTAGTGGTTTGGGGGTCCTCGGACTAGCGCCGCAGTATTTT.

This chain uses TRBV28 with TRBJ2-3, with TRBD2 matching 12 bases. The J segment lost 2 bases and the V segment lost 4 bases, leaving 4 bases of the junction unmatched. This CDR3 has 16 amino acids. From germline, CDR1 is MDHEN and CDR2 SYDVKM. The CDR3 sequence: CASSSTSGGNTDTQYF. The DNA for the CDR3 is TGTGCCAGCAGTTCCACTAGCGGGGGGAACACAGATACGCAGTATTTT.

A word on this clonotype: The CDR3 does not close with the conserved phenylalanine or tryptophan, likely indicating a read error. The chain combines TRBV27 with TRBJ2-1; no firm D call. This CDR3 region has 12 residues. Germline V gene sequence: CDR1 MNHEY, CDR2 SMNVEV (reference sequence). Between the trimmed V and J ends, which lost 0 bases and 7 bases, there was a span of 4 bases. CDR3 sequence reads: CASSLSSNEQFL. The CDR3 DNA follows: TGTGCCAGCAGTTTATCGTCGAATGAGCAGTTCCTC.

In its sample, this clonotype was seen many times. The J gene is TRBJ2-5, the V gene TRBV28; D may be TRBD2 (5 bases). V lost 8 bases and J 5 bases, leaving 21 bases between the germline ends. The CDR3 spans 15 residues. The germline CDR1 and CDR2 sequences are MDHEN and SYDVKM. CDR3 in amino acids: CASVHLLGNAETQYF. For the CDR3, the DNA is TGTGCCAGCGTACACCTACTAGGGAATGCGGAGACCCAGTACTTC.

This clonotype was observed once. The chain employs TRBV5-1 and TRBJ2-1, with no clear D. Trimming took off 7 bases at V and 0 bases at J, with 14 bases between the two ends. Per germline, CDR1 SGHRS and CDR2 YFSETQ. The CDR3 length is 15 residues. Here the CDR3 reads CASSPSQSSYNEQFF. The CDR3 DNA follows: TGCGCCAGCTCCCCGAGCCAAAGCTCCTACAATGAGCAGTTCTTC. The full variable domain, rest sourced from reference TRBV5-1 and TRBJ2-1, is KAGVTQTPRYLIKTRGQQVTLSCSPISGHRSVSWYQQTPGQGLQFLFEYFSETQRNKGNFPGRFSGRQFSNSRSEMNVSTLELGDSALYLCASSPSQSSYNEQFFGPGTRLTVL.

This clonotype was seen a handful of times. As DNA, the CDR3 is TGTGCCAGTAGCGCTCGACTGGCTTTCGATGAGCAGTTCTTC. Amino acid sequence: CASSARLAFDEQFF. The V call is TRBV19, the J call TRBJ2-1; no definite D call. The CDR3 totals 14 residues. The V end was cut by 6 bases, the J end by 8 bases, with 17 bases between. Germline CDR1 LNHDA, CDR2 SQIVND (reference sequence).

This clonotype came up many times. The chain combines TRBV28 with TRBJ2-2, with 8 bases aligning to TRBD1. The germline V gene encodes CDR1 MDHEN and CDR2 SYDVKM. CDR3 size: 13 residues. V shed 7 bases and J 4 bases; nucleotides not matched to a gene: 2. CDR3 residues: CASKQGGTGELFF. The CDR3, as DNA: TGTGCCAGCAAACAGGGGGGCACCGGGGAGCTGTTTTTT.

This clonotype was seen repeatedly, ten times or more. V usage is TRBV6-5 and J usage is TRBJ1-2, with 10 bases fitting TRBD1. Germline trimming cut 1 base from V and 4 bases from J; bases unmatched to any gene: 3. The CDR3 is made up of 15 amino acids. Per germline, CDR1 MNHEY and CDR2 SVGAGI. The CDR3 nucleotides are TGTGCCAGCAGTTACTGGGACAGGGGAACCTATGGCTACACCTTC. The encoded protein is CASSYWDRGTYGYTF.

The genes are TRBV28 and TRBJ2-3, with 12 bases matching TRBD1. Trimming removed 5 bases from V and 3 bases from J; junction bases left unmatched: 9. Germline lookup yields CDR1 MDHEN and CDR2 SYDVKM. There are 17 residues in the CDR3. The CDR3 spells CASSPYGTGGFTDTQYF. The CDR3 DNA reads as TGTGCCAGCAGTCCATATGGGACAGGGGGCTTTACAGATACGCAGTATTTT.

Many counts were recorded for this clonotype. This chain uses TRBV7-2 with TRBJ2-1, with 11 bases matching TRBD1. This CDR3 spans 16 amino acids. J gave up 3 bases and V 5 bases, and 6 bases lay outside the gene matches. The germline V gene encodes CDR1 SGHTA and CDR2 FQGNSA. The CDR3 DNA is TGTGCCAGCAGCCGGGCCGGGACAGGGGGCTACAATGAGCAGTTCTTC. Protein sequence: CASSRAGTGGYNEQFF. Full variable domain (outside the CDR3, taken from reference TRBV7-2 and TRBJ2-1): GAGVSQSPSNKVTEKGKDVELRCDPISGHTALYWYRQSLGQGLEFLIYFQGNSAPDKSGLPSDRFSAERTGGSVSTLTIQRTQQEDSAVYLCASSRAGTGGYNEQFFGPGTRLTVL.

This clonotype was recorded at least ten times. The chain employs TRBV7-2 and TRBJ1-6; no firm D call. Germline V gene sequence: CDR1 SGHTA, CDR2 FQGNSA. This CDR3 has 18 amino acids. Between the trimmed V and J ends, which lost 1 base and 0 bases, there was a span of 13 bases. As DNA, the CDR3 is TGTGCCAGCAGCTTAGTTCCGGCGACGAGCTCCTATAATTCACCCCTCCACTTT. Amino acid sequence: CASSLVPATSSYNSPLHF.

This clonotype was counted many times. The V gene is TRBV7-9, the J gene TRBJ1-1; D possibly corresponds to TRBD1 (6 bases). The CDR3 has 15 amino acids. Germline V gene sequence: CDR1 SEHNR, CDR2 FQNEAQ (reference sequence). V was pared by 5 bases and J by 4 bases, with 17 bases between. The DNA for the CDR3 is TGTGCCAGCAGCCACGGACGGGCAGGGGTCACTGAAGCTTTCTTT. Protein sequence: CASSHGRAGVTEAFF. Using reference TRBV7-9 and TRBJ1-1 for the parts outside the CDR3, the full variable domain is DTGVSQNPRHKITKRGQNVTFRCDPISEHNRLYWYRQTLGQGPEFLTYFQNEAQLEKSRLLSDRFSAERPKGSFSTLEIQRTEQGDSAMYLCASSHGRAGVTEAFFGQGTRLTVV.

This clonotype was recorded at least ten times. The V gene is TRBV7-6, the J gene TRBJ1-6, with 8 bases matching TRBD1. The V gene's germline CDR1 is SGHVS and CDR2 FNYEAQ. The ends lost 4 bases at V and 5 bases at J; junction bases unmatched: 1. The length of the CDR3 is 14 residues. Here the CDR3 reads CASSSQGDNSPLHF. Written as DNA, the CDR3 is TGTGCCAGCAGCTCACAGGGGGATAATTCACCCCTCCACTTT.

The V and J genes are TRBV5-4 and TRBJ2-3; perhaps D is TRBD1 or TRBD2 (5 bases each). Per the germline V gene, CDR1 is SGHNT and CDR2 is YYREEE (reference sequence). The length of the CDR3 is 17 residues. Trimming shortened V by 4 bases and J by 1 base, and 19 bases separated the two germline ends. CDR3 in amino acids: CASSLDPGTRGTDTQYF. CDR3 nucleotide sequence: TGTGCCAGCAGCCTCGACCCCGGGACCCGGGGCACAGATACGCAGTATTTT.

This clonotype has at least ten counts. The gene calls are TRBV7-6 and TRBJ2-7, with TRBD2 matching over 8 bases. Germline values: CDR1 SGHVS, CDR2 FNYEAQ. This CDR3 has 16 residues. V was clipped by 0 bases and J by 4 bases; unmatched bases: 8. CDR3 sequence reads: CASSLADSGIAYEQYF. The DNA of the CDR3 is TGTGCCAGCAGCTTAGCGGATAGCGGGATCGCTTACGAGCAGTACTTC. Drawing the rest from reference TRBV7-6 and TRBJ2-7, the complete variable domain is GAGVSQSPRYKVTKRGQDVALRCDPISGHVSLYWYRQALGQGPEFLTYFNYEAQQDKSGLPNDRFSAERPEGSISTLTIQRTEQRDSAMYRCASSLADSGIAYEQYFGPGTRLTVT.

The chain is built from TRBV4-1 and TRBJ1-2; D is unresolved. Trimming removed 3 bases at V and 2 bases at J, with 16 bases between. This CDR3 is built from 16 residues. Germline V gene lookup returns CDR1 MGHRA and CDR2 YSYEKL. CDR3 DNA sequence: TGCGCCAGCAGCCACCCCCCGAAGGGTTTAAACTATGGCTACACCTTC. This gives the protein CASSHPPKGLNYGYTF.

This clonotype has a handful of counts. This rearrangement joins TRBV5-1 to TRBJ2-3; TRBD1 agrees at 10 bases. The CDR3 consists of 17 residues. CDR1 is SGHRS and CDR2 is YFSETQ in the germline V gene. V was clipped by 5 bases and J by 3 bases; unmatched bases: 12. CDR3 loop: CASRPPGTGAGTDTQYF. CDR3 bases: TGCGCCAGCAGACCACCCGGGACAGGGGCCGGTACAGATACGCAGTATTTT. The complete variable domain, with remaining parts taken from reference TRBV5-1 and TRBJ2-3, reads KAGVTQTPRYLIKTRGQQVTLSCSPISGHRSVSWYQQTPGQGLQFLFEYFSETQRNKGNFPGRFSGRQFSNSRSEMNVSTLELGDSALYLCASRPPGTGAGTDTQYFGPGTRLTVL.

This clonotype was picked up many times. This chain connects TRBV5-1 to TRBJ2-7; D might be TRBD1 or TRBD2, each matching 5 bases. This CDR3 is 14 amino acids long. From germline, CDR1 is SGHRS and CDR2 YFSETQ. Trimming removed 2 bases at V and 4 bases at J, with 13 bases between. CDR3 sequence reads: CASSFRDGTYEQYF. CDR3 coding DNA: TGCGCCAGCAGCTTCCGGGACGGGACGTACGAGCAGTACTTC.

This clonotype was found a few times. The chain's CDR3 is CSVVRPGTSYEQYF. The CDR3 DNA sequence: TGCAGCGTTGTCCGCCCCGGGACTAGCTACGAGCAGTACTTC. The chain recombines TRBV29-1 with TRBJ2-7, with 8 bases that match TRBD2. The CDR3 covers 14 residues. V trimming: 4 bases; J trimming: 3 bases; junction bases outside the gene matches: 8. Germline CDR1 SQVTM, CDR2 ANQGSEA.